These T cell receptor beta chains were read from a single sample in a study of vaccination and CD4 T cells after COVID-19. TCRdb ran MiXCR on the PCR reads and lists one entry per CDR3 protein. This sample has some 5,300 distinct CDR3 sequences, with 25% to 35% found just once. These receptors lack a known antigen. The sequencing here drew on CD4+ T cells from blood, cultured in vitro, taken after SARS-CoV-2 vaccination. Receptors originate from a human donor who had recovered from COVID-19. CDR3s include the opening cysteine and the closing phenylalanine or tryptophan. Each record gives: CDR3 length, V gene, J gene, clone size, D gene, CDR3 protein, CDR3 DNA. A D gene is named only where the DNA matches it firmly. Rows may omit the clone size; those that give it use once, few, many or a size class.

length: 17; V: TRBV15; J: TRBJ1-2; size: .; D: TRBD1; CDR3: CATSRADRGRPDYGYTF; DNA: TGTGCCACCAGCAGGGCCGACAGGGGGAGGCCTGACTATGGCTATACCTTC
length: 16; V: TRBV7-2; J: TRBJ2-3; size: .; D: TRBD2; CDR3: CASSGYTSGSADTQYF; DNA: TGTGCCAGCAGCGGCTACACTAGCGGGAGCGCAGATACGCAGTATTTT
length: 16; V: TRBV5-4; J: TRBJ2-5; size: few; D: TRBD2; CDR3: CASSLTKTSGAETQYF; DNA: TGTGCCAGCAGCCTCACGAAGACTAGCGGGGCAGAGACCCAGTACTTC
length: 13; V: TRBV20-1; J: TRBJ2-5; size: medium-sized; D: .; CDR3: CSAWDTQAETQYF; DNA: TGCAGTGCTTGGGACACCCAGGCGGAGACCCAGTACTTC
length: 15; V: TRBV27; J: TRBJ2-5; size: few; D: TRBD1; CDR3: CASRNPGTGKETQYF; DNA: TGTGCCAGCAGGAACCCCGGGACAGGGAAAGAGACCCAGTACTTC
length: 15; V: TRBV19; J: TRBJ2-5; size: few; D: .; CDR3: CASGETGPLQETQYF; DNA: TGTGCCAGTGGCGAAACAGGGCCGCTTCAAGAGACCCAGTACTTC
length: 14; V: TRBV7-9; J: TRBJ2-7; size: medium-sized; D: .; CDR3: CASSLVGQTYEQYF; DNA: TGTGCCAGCAGCTTAGTGGGTCAAACCTACGAGCAGTACTTC
length: 17; V: TRBV4-2; J: TRBJ2-5; size: .; D: .; CDR3: CASSQDLTLGSGETQYF; DNA: TGTGCCAGCAGCCAAGACCTGACTTTAGGTTCCGGAGAGACCCAGTACTTC
length: 16; V: TRBV7-2; J: TRBJ2-7; size: few; D: TRBD1; CDR3: CASSLRAGTGTYEQYF; DNA: TGTGCCAGCAGCCTCCGGGCCGGGACAGGGACATACGAGCAGTACTTC
length: 12; V: TRBV6-1; J: TRBJ1-2; size: few; D: .; CDR3: CASRTDSYGYTF; DNA: TGTGCCAGCAGAACCGACAGTTATGGCTACACCTTC
length: 14; V: TRBV7-2; J: TRBJ2-7; size: few; D: TRBD1; CDR3: CASSSRDRSYEQYF; DNA: TGTGCCAGCAGCTCCCGGGACAGGAGCTACGAGCAGTACTTC
length: 13; V: TRBV19; J: TRBJ2-5; size: medium-sized; D: .; CDR3: CASSMRRDETQYF; DNA: TGTGCCAGTAGTATGAGGAGGGATGAGACCCAGTACTTC
length: 15; V: TRBV10-2; J: TRBJ2-7; size: .; D: .; CDR3: CASSESFGRLGEQYF; DNA: TGCGCCAGCAGTGAGTCGTTTGGCCGGTTAGGCGAGCAGTACTTC
length: 14; V: TRBV7-6; J: TRBJ1-6; size: few; D: .; CDR3: CASSLVREGSPLHF; DNA: TGTGCCAGCAGCTTAGTGCGGGAGGGCTCACCCCTCCACTTT
length: 15; V: TRBV18; J: TRBJ2-3; size: .; D: .; CDR3: CASSPDYLSTDTQYF; DNA: TGTGCCAGCTCACCAGACTACCTCTCCACAGATACGCAGTATTTT
length: 15; V: TRBV6-5; J: TRBJ2-3; size: .; D: .; CDR3: CASSYLAGSRDTQYF; DNA: TGTGCCAGCAGTTACCTGGCGGGGAGCCGCGATACGCAGTATTTT
length: 15; V: TRBV6-1; J: TRBJ1-5; size: .; D: TRBD1; CDR3: CASSRTGGGSQPQHF; DNA: TGTGCCAGCAGCCGGACAGGGGGAGGAAGTCAGCCCCAGCATTTT
length: 13; V: TRBV7-3; J: TRBJ1-6; size: few; D: .; CDR3: CASSLSGNSPLHF; DNA: TGTGCCAGCAGCTTAAGCGGGAATTCACCCCTCCACTTT
length: 15; V: TRBV27; J: TRBJ2-7; size: .; D: TRBD1; CDR3: CASSLTLGTGVEQYF; DNA: TGTGCCAGCAGTTTAACCCTCGGGACAGGGGTCGAGCAGTACTTC
length: 13; V: TRBV2; J: TRBJ1-6; size: .; D: .; CDR3: CASNPGGGSPLHF; DNA: TGTGCCAGCAATCCCGGGGGGGGATCACCCCTCCACTTT
length: 14; V: TRBV28; J: TRBJ1-3; size: .; D: .; CDR3: CASSSTLSGNTIYF; DNA: TGTGCCAGCAGTTCGACACTCTCTGGAAACACCATATATTTT
length: 10; V: TRBV28; J: TRBJ1-2; size: few; D: .; CDR3: CASTGDGYTF; DNA: TGTGCCAGCACCGGGGACGGCTACACCTTC
length: 13; V: TRBV5-4; J: TRBJ2-5; size: few; D: TRBD1; CDR3: CATSSGTEETQYF; DNA: TGTGCCACTTCCTCAGGGACAGAAGAGACCCAGTACTTC
length: 16; V: TRBV7-3; J: TRBJ2-2; size: medium-sized; D: TRBD1; CDR3: CASSLGGQGNTGELFF; DNA: TGTGCCAGCAGCTTAGGGGGACAGGGCAACACCGGGGAGCTGTTTTTT
length: 15; V: TRBV6-2/TRBV6-3; J: TRBJ2-1; size: .; D: .; CDR3: CASSYSGGQYNEQFF; DNA: TGTGCCAGCAGTTACTCCGGCGGGCAGTACAATGAGCAGTTCTTC
length: 14; V: TRBV18; J: TRBJ2-5; size: .; D: TRBD1; CDR3: CASSSGQGAETQYF; DNA: TGTGCCAGCTCATCGGGACAGGGGGCTGAGACCCAGTACTTC
length: 14; V: TRBV19; J: TRBJ2-5; size: few; D: .; CDR3: CASSPSLAGETQYF; DNA: TGTGCCAGTAGCCCTAGCCTAGCTGGCGAGACCCAGTACTTC
length: 11; V: TRBV27; J: TRBJ2-3; size: few; D: .; CDR3: CASTRSDTQYF; DNA: TGTGCCAGCACCAGATCGGATACGCAGTATTTT
length: 16; V: TRBV7-3; J: TRBJ1-5; size: .; D: .; CDR3: CASSLNRAVPNQPQHF; DNA: TGTGCCAGCAGCTTAAATAGGGCAGTCCCCAATCAGCCCCAGCATTTT
length: 16; V: TRBV6-1; J: TRBJ2-7; size: few; D: TRBD2; CDR3: CASSEAGAGGPYEQYF; DNA: TGTGCCAGCAGTGAAGCGGGAGCGGGGGGCCCCTACGAGCAGTACTTC
length: 17; V: TRBV11-2; J: TRBJ2-5; size: few; D: .; CDR3: CASSLWGDRGRTETQYF; DNA: TGTGCCAGCAGCTTATGGGGGGACCGGGGGCGCACGGAGACCCAGTACTTC
length: 17; V: TRBV7-2; J: TRBJ2-3; size: .; D: .; CDR3: CATRAVLTGRGTDTQYF; DNA: TGTGCCACCCGGGCAGTCCTGACTGGTCGGGGCACAGATACGCAGTATTTT
length: 14; V: TRBV29-1; J: TRBJ2-5; size: .; D: TRBD1; CDR3: CSAGPGGVGETQYF; DNA: TGCAGCGCCGGGCCAGGGGGCGTAGGAGAGACCCAGTACTTC
length: 16; V: TRBV21-1; J: TRBJ2-7; size: .; D: .; CDR3: CASSKATNGSCYEQYF; DNA: TGTGCCAGCAGCAAGGCTACTAACGGATCCTGCTACGAGCAGTACTTC
length: 17; V: TRBV4-3; J: TRBJ2-7; size: .; D: .; CDR3: CASSQDAWTTTGGEQYF; DNA: TGCGCCAGCAGCCAAGATGCGTGGACTACGACGGGTGGGGAGCAGTACTTC
length: 15; V: TRBV28; J: TRBJ1-6; size: .; D: .; CDR3: CASSLLSPDNSPLHF; DNA: TGTGCCAGCAGTCTCCTTTCACCCGATAATTCACCCCTCCACTTT
length: 13; V: TRBV20-1; J: TRBJ2-5; size: .; D: .; CDR3: CSARMGAGETQYF; DNA: TGCAGTGCTAGAATGGGGGCGGGGGAGACCCAGTACTTC
length: 14; V: TRBV5-5; J: TRBJ2-5; size: .; D: .; CDR3: CASSLESPRATQYF; DNA: TGTGCCAGCAGCTTGGAATCGCCTAGGGCGACCCAGTACTTC
length: 11; V: TRBV20-1; J: TRBJ2-7; size: few; D: .; CDR3: CSATYRGGQYF; DNA: TGCAGTGCTACATACAGGGGAGGGCAGTACTTC
length: 15; V: TRBV6-1; J: TRBJ2-5; size: medium-sized; D: TRBD2; CDR3: CASSRLAGEQETQYF; DNA: TGTGCCAGCAGTCGACTAGCGGGGGAACAAGAGACCCAGTACTTC
length: 17; V: TRBV6-1; J: TRBJ2-3; size: once; D: .; CDR3: CASSELGRGVGTDTQYF; DNA: TGTGCCAGCAGTGAACTTGGGCGGGGTGTGGGTACAGATACGCAGTATTTT
length: 13; V: TRBV20-1; J: TRBJ1-6; size: medium-sized; D: .; CDR3: CSARDYINSPLHF; DNA: TGCAGTGCTAGAGATTATATTAATTCACCCCTCCACTTT
length: 16; V: TRBV4-3; J: TRBJ2-3; size: .; D: .; CDR3: CASSQEYLNTPYTQYF; DNA: TGCGCCAGCAGCCAAGAGTACCTAAACACCCCCTATACGCAGTATTTT
length: 14; V: TRBV24-1; J: TRBJ1-1; size: few; D: TRBD1; CDR3: CATSGDRGDTEAFF; DNA: TGTGCCACCAGTGGGGACAGGGGAGACACTGAAGCTTTCTTT